Shown below are 2 T cell receptor beta chains from a single sample sequenced in a study of OX40 agonist ivuxolimab in advanced cancers. Clones were read by immunoSEQ multiplex PCR, and TCRdb kept only the in-frame ones, dropping some. This table holds more than 60,000 clones, over 70% found once. Sequenced here: CD4+ or CD8+ T cells sorted from blood, sampled in a trial of the OX40 agonist ivuxolimab. The receptors here all came from an adult with an advanced solid tumor such as melanoma, head and neck, liver or kidney cancer.

This clone appeared a single time. The V gene is TRBV5-4, the J gene TRBJ2-5; D tentatively fits TRBD1 or TRBD2 (5 bases each). The CDR3 covers 14 residues. CDR1 is SGHNT and CDR2 is YYREEE in the germline V gene (reference sequence). Deletions cut 4 bases from V and 4 bases from J, with 14 bases between. CDR3 bases: TGTGCCAGCAGCCCCGGGACGGGGATAGAGACCCAGTACTTC. It codes for CASSPGTGIETQYF.

The chain has TRBV4-3 and TRBJ1-1, with D possibly TRBD1 on 6 matching bases. The CDR3 covers 16 residues. Germline lookup yields CDR1 LGHNA and CDR2 YSLEER. V was clipped by 0 bases and J by 8 bases, with 19 bases between them. The CDR3 coding sequence is TGCGCCAGCAGCCAAGAAGGCCACAGGGTAAGAGAGGAAGCTTTCTTT. Translating it yields CASSQEGHRVREEAFF.